A single sample gave rise to the 25 T cell receptor beta chains below, sequenced in a study of cytomegalovirus exposure and HLA in healthy donors. This table comes from immunoSEQ multiplex PCR, and its TCRdb copy is limited to in-frame clones, with some not included. The table shows 130,000 to 150,000 clones, with 80% to 90% occurring only once. Source material: PBMCs. These receptors were obtained from a woman aged 18-29 years in good health and CMV-seropositive.

As to this clone: Mismatch with germline at one junction end may stem from a read error. The rearrangement joins TRBV15 to TRBJ2-2; 9 nucleotides line up with TRBD2. CDR1 and CDR2 (germline): LNHNV, YYDKDF (reference sequence). The CDR3 is made up of 18 amino acids. The DNA for the CDR3 is TGTGCCACCAGCTTCCGTTTCGTCAGCGGGGGGAACGCCGGGGAGCTGTTTTTT. Translation gives CATSFRFVSGGNAGELFF.

The chain has TRBV5-4 and TRBJ2-1; 8 bases are shared with TRBD2. Germline V gene data show CDR1 as SGHNT and CDR2 as YYREEE (reference sequence). Trimming removed 4 bases from V and 8 bases from J; junction bases left unmatched: 11. This CDR3 comprises 15 residues. The CDR3 DNA follows: TGTGCCAGCAGCCCAGGCGGTGGGCGGGGGGATGAGCAGTTCTTC. It translates to CASSPGGGRGDEQFF. The full variable domain, with the rest looked up from reference TRBV5-4 and TRBJ2-1, is ETGVTQSPTHLIKTRGQQVTLRCSSQSGHNTVSWYQQALGQGPQFIFQYYREEENGRGNFPPRFSGLQFPNYSSELNVNALELDDSALYLCASSPGGGRGDEQFFGPGTRLTVL.

The chain couples TRBV30 to TRBJ2-5; maybe TRBD2 (6 bases). Germline loops: CDR1 GTSNPN, CDR2 SVGIG (reference sequence). The CDR3 length is 13 residues. The germline V and J ends were trimmed by 3 bases and 7 bases, with 15 bases remaining between them. In nucleotides, the CDR3 is TGTGCCTGGAGCCGGGGTGGGGGAGGGACCCAGTACTTC. Translated, it gives CAWSRGGGGTQYF. Full variable domain (remainder filled in from reference TRBV30 and TRBJ2-5): SQTIHQWPATLVQPVGSPLSLECTVEGTSNPNLYWYRQAAGRGLQLLFYSVGIGQISSEVPQNLSASRPQDRQFILSSKKLLLSDSGFYLCAWSRGGGGTQYFGPGTRLLVL.

This clone was seen only once. The J gene is TRBJ2-1, the V gene TRBV5-1; tentative D call: TRBD2 (5 bases). CDR3 length equals 17 residues. Per germline, CDR1 SGHRS and CDR2 YFSETQ. Deletions cut 4 bases from V and 1 base from J, with 18 bases between. The CDR3 is CASSARSDGKSYNEQFF. In nucleotides, the CDR3 is TGCGCCAGCAGCGCACGCTCGGACGGGAAATCCTACAATGAGCAGTTCTTC.

V usage is TRBV5-1 and J usage is TRBJ1-2; 8 bases fit TRBD1. This CDR3 has 14 residues. Looked up from germline, CDR1 is SGHRS and CDR2 is YFSETQ. V lost 4 bases and J lost 3; bases outside the gene matches: 5. CDR3 amino acids: CASSRPGQDYGYTF. The CDR3 DNA reads TGCGCCAGCAGCCGCCCGGGACAGGACTATGGCTACACCTTC.

This sequence joins TRBV28 and TRBJ2-1; the D gene is possibly TRBD1 (6 bases). CDR3 length: 15 amino acids. V dropped 8 bases and J dropped 0 bases, with 14 bases sitting between them. CDR1 is MDHEN and CDR2 is SYDVKM in the germline V gene. This chain's CDR3 is CASAGQGGSYNEQFF. Written as DNA, the CDR3 is TGTGCCAGCGCCGGACAAGGGGGCTCCTACAATGAGCAGTTCTTC.

The chain combines TRBV7-2 with TRBJ1-1; D is possibly TRBD1 (5 bases). V was pared by 5 bases and J by 10 bases, with 14 bases between. CDR3 length equals 12 residues. CDR1 is SGHTA, CDR2 FQGNSA, per germline. This chain's CDR3 is CASSIGTRGAFF. The CDR3 nucleotides read TGTGCCAGCAGCATCGGGACGCGGGGAGCTTTCTTT.

V and J are TRBV14 and TRBJ1-4; possibly TRBD1 for D (6 bases). Germline CDR1 is SGHDN and CDR2 is FVKESK. There are 15 residues in the CDR3. The V gene lost 4 bases and the J gene lost 0 bases, with 9 bases spanning the gap. Here the CDR3 DNA reads TGTGCCAGCAGCCTGGGGACACCAACTAATGAAAAACTGTTTTTT. Its protein product is CASSLGTPTNEKLFF.

The CDR3 DNA sequence: TGTGCCAGCACCACCGGGACTCATGGCTACACCTTC. Protein product: CASTTGTHGYTF. This chain joins TRBV28 and TRBJ1-2; D possibly corresponds to TRBD1 (5 bases). The length of the CDR3 is 12 residues. Trimming pared 7 bases from V and 6 bases from J, leaving 12 bases between. Germline loops: CDR1 MDHEN, CDR2 SYDVKM.

The genes are TRBV6-4 and TRBJ2-2; 9 nucleotides align to TRBD2. Looked up from germline, CDR1 is MRHNA and CDR2 is SNTAGT. CDR3 length: 15 amino acids. Trimming at V came to 3 bases and at J to 3 bases, leaving 2 bases not matched to a gene. The CDR3 nucleotides are TGTGCCAGCAGTGAATCTAGCGGGGACACCGGGGAGCTGTTTTTT. Translated: CASSESSGDTGELFF.

The CDR3 spells CASSHLPTSQNTEAFF. CDR3 nucleotides: TGTGCCAGCAGTCATCTTCCGACAAGCCAGAACACTGAAGCTTTCTTT. This rearrangement joins TRBV27 to TRBJ1-1; no reliable D call. The germline V gene encodes CDR1 MNHEY and CDR2 SMNVEV (reference sequence). There are 16 residues in the CDR3. V lost 5 bases and J 1 base, leaving 17 bases between the germline ends.

The CDR3 protein is CASSLGGGTNEKLFF. The CDR3 DNA is TGCGCCAGCAGCTTGGGCGGGGGAACTAATGAAAAACTGTTTTTT. The rearrangement uses TRBV5-1 and TRBJ1-4; D might be TRBD1 (5 bases). This CDR3 comprises 15 residues. CDR1 is SGHRS and CDR2 is YFSETQ in the germline V gene. V was shortened by 0 bases and J by 1 base, with 7 bases between the two germline ends.

This chain connects TRBV5-1 to TRBJ1-1; D gene uncertain. Trimming stripped 0 bases from V and 1 base from J, with 4 bases between. The CDR3 spans 13 residues. The germline gives CDR1 SGHRS, CDR2 YFSETQ. The CDR3: CASSLAWNTEAFF. The DNA of the CDR3 is TGCGCCAGCAGCTTGGCCTGGAACACTGAAGCTTTCTTT.

V usage is TRBV9 and J usage is TRBJ2-5; maybe TRBD2 (6 bases). This CDR3 region has 15 residues. Trimming took 1 base from V and 1 from J, leaving 11 bases between them. CDR1 is SGDLS and CDR2 is YYNGEE in the germline V gene. The CDR3 is CASSVIGGFQETQYF. In DNA, the CDR3 is TGTGCCAGCAGCGTAATTGGGGGGTTCCAAGAGACCCAGTACTTC.

The chain has TRBV19 and TRBJ2-7; 7 positions agree with TRBD1. Germline values: CDR1 LNHDA, CDR2 SQIVND (reference sequence). With V trimmed by 4 bases and J by 4 bases, 4 bases remained unmatched. This CDR3 comprises 13 residues. DNA for the CDR3: TGTGCCAGTAGTAAAGGGGGCTGGTACGAGCAGTACTTC. It specifies CASSKGGWYEQYF.

The J gene is TRBJ2-2, the V gene TRBV7-9; the D gene is possibly TRBD1 (5 bases). CDR1 SEHNR and CDR2 FQNEAQ come from the germline V gene (reference sequence). The CDR3 is made up of 14 amino acids. Trimming removed 0 bases at V and 7 bases at J, with 9 bases between. CDR3 sequence: CASSLASGHGELFF. The CDR3 nucleotides are TGTGCCAGCAGCTTAGCGTCAGGACACGGGGAGCTGTTTTTT.

This chain uses TRBV30 with TRBJ2-7; TRBD2 matches 8 bases. From germline, CDR1 is GTSNPN and CDR2 SVGIG (reference sequence). J was trimmed by 5 bases and V by 1 base; bases with no gene match: 7. The CDR3 spans 14 residues. The CDR3 loop is CAWSGAGGANEQYF. The CDR3 nucleotides read TGTGCCTGGAGTGGAGCCGGGGGGGCCAACGAGCAGTACTTC. Using reference TRBV30 and TRBJ2-7 for the parts outside the CDR3, the full variable domain is SQTIHQWPATLVQPVGSPLSLECTVEGTSNPNLYWYRQAAGRGLQLLFYSVGIGQISSEVPQNLSASRPQDRQFILSSKKLLLSDSGFYLCAWSGAGGANEQYFGPGTRLTVT.

The chain couples TRBV10-3 to TRBJ2-5; 7 bases fit TRBD2. V was pared by 11 bases and J by 5 bases, with 14 bases of the junction left unmatched. The CDR3 runs to 14 residues. Germline CDR1 is ENHRY and CDR2 is SYGVKD. DNA of the CDR3: TGTGCCTCAGGGACTACCCTACTGGGGGAGACCCAGTACTTC. It specifies CASGTTLLGETQYF.

This chain connects TRBV6-6 to TRBJ1-2; 9 bases are a match to TRBD1. Per the germline V gene, CDR1 is MNHNY and CDR2 is SVGAGI (reference sequence). The ends lost 5 bases at V and 8 bases at J; junction bases unmatched: 9. CDR3 size: 14 residues. DNA for the CDR3: TGTGCCAGCAGTGGACAGGGGATAAGAGGAGGCTACACCTTC. Its translation: CASSGQGIRGGYTF.

The chain is built from TRBV10-3 and TRBJ1-6; 7 bases match TRBD1. With 0 bases clipped from V and 6 bases from J, the junction kept 8 bases outside the gene matches. Germline V gene lookup returns CDR1 ENHRY and CDR2 SYGVKD. This CDR3 comprises 17 residues. CDR3 sequence: CAISESKGAISNSPLHF. CDR3 coding DNA: TGTGCCATCAGTGAGTCGAAGGGGGCGATTAGTAATTCACCCCTCCACTTT.

This chain links TRBV9 with TRBJ1-2, with D hard to call. Germline V gene lookup returns CDR1 SGDLS and CDR2 YYNGEE. V was trimmed by 2 bases and J by 0 bases, leaving 8 bases between them. The CDR3 is made up of 14 amino acids. CDR3 sequence (DNA): TGTGCCAGCAGCGTTTACGACACTAACTATGGCTACACCTTC. Translation gives CASSVYDTNYGYTF.

The rearrangement links TRBV5-1 to TRBJ2-1, with 10 bases matching TRBD2. The CDR3 extends over 19 amino acids. V was pared by 3 bases and J by 4 bases, with 16 bases of the junction left unmatched. CDR1 and CDR2 (germline): SGHRS, YFSETQ. The CDR3 sequence is CASSSGTSAGLPNYNEQFF. As DNA, the CDR3 is TGCGCCAGCAGCTCCGGGACTAGCGCGGGACTACCTAATTACAATGAGCAGTTCTTC.

CDR3 DNA sequence: TGTGCCAGCAGTGTGACAGGGAACCCTAACTTGACTAATGAAAAACTGTTTTTT. It codes for CASSVTGNPNLTNEKLFF. The chain employs TRBV6-1 and TRBJ1-4; TRBD1 matches 7 bases. Germline CDR1 MNHNS, CDR2 SASEGT. V shed 4 bases, J shed 2 bases, and the junction held 13 bases outside the gene matches. The CDR3 loop spans 18 amino acids.

The DNA for the CDR3 is TGTGCCAGCAGCTTGATAACGTGGACAGGTCCAGGAAACACCATATATTTT. It specifies CASSLITWTGPGNTIYF. The chain has TRBV5-6 and TRBJ1-3; 7 bases are shared with TRBD1. The CDR3 covers 17 residues. Trimming took 1 base from V and 4 from J; bases not matched to a gene: 11. CDR1 is SGHDT, CDR2 YYEEEE, per germline.

This chain joins TRBV5-4 and TRBJ2-5; 9 bases match TRBD1. The CDR3 runs 16 residues. Looked up from germline, CDR1 is SGHNT and CDR2 is YYREEE (reference sequence). V gave up 5 bases and J gave up 2 bases; unmatched junction bases: 10. The CDR3 sequence is CASRPQTGTGQETQYF. The CDR3 DNA reads TGTGCCAGCAGACCTCAAACCGGGACAGGGCAAGAGACCCAGTACTTC. Combining the CDR3 with reference TRBV5-4 and TRBJ2-5 gives the whole variable domain ETGVTQSPTHLIKTRGQQVTLRCSSQSGHNTVSWYQQALGQGPQFIFQYYREEENGRGNFPPRFSGLQFPNYSSELNVNALELDDSALYLCASRPQTGTGQETQYFGPGTRLLVL.